This T cell receptor beta chain appears in the sequencing data of a study of cytomegalovirus exposure and HLA in healthy donors. Details on this clone: The antigen remains undetermined.

Findings of the study overall: The authors enumerated some 160 TCR beta chains as linked to cytomegalovirus.

V shed 3 bases and J 8 bases; nucleotides not matched to a gene: 12. CDR1 is GTSNPN and CDR2 is SVGIG in the germline V gene (reference sequence). The CDR3 runs to 15 residues. The PCR employed 60 Vbeta primers together with 13 Jbeta primers. This table comes from immunoSEQ multiplex PCR, and its TCRdb copy is limited to in-frame clones, with some not included. Its listing shows about 200,000 clones. The sequenced material came from PBMCs. This sequence originates from a man younger than 40 in good health and CMV-seronegative. The chain links TRBV30 to TRBJ1-4; 7 bases are shared with TRBD1. CDR3 coding DNA: TGTGCCTGGAGCCGAGAACAGGGGATAGGGGAAAAACTGTTTTTT. Translation: CAWSREQGIGEKLFF.